The entry below describes one TCR beta chain. An end of the junction does not agree with germline; a read error may underlie this. The data originate from a study of blood T cell repertoires in COVID-19. Study as a whole: Spain, Italy and the United States supplied samples that represented acute and convalescent COVID-19. T cells, B-cell-depleted T cells, or PBMCs supplied cDNA or gDNA.

Per the study methods: Cell counts per sample came from amplifying reference gene primers. Repertoires were generated with immunoSEQ multiplex PCR, while TCRdb's copy carries only in-frame clones and drops some. V, J and clone size are those of that table, while D and trimming were read from the DNA. The profile shows roughly 240,000 clones, 80% to 90% of them singletons. Germline CDR1 SGHRS, CDR2 YFSETQ. The CDR3 consists of 14 residues. The sequenced material came from peripheral blood. This sequence was found in a woman aged 70-85 years with acute or convalescent COVID-19. V gene TRBV5-1 combines with J gene TRBJ2-2; 7 bases fit TRBD2. CDR3 sequence: CASSPYRDPAGAVF. The CDR3 DNA reads TGCGCCAGCAGCCCTTACCGCGACCCCGCGGGAGCTGTTTTT.